Below, 14 T cell receptor beta chains from the same sample are listed, as sequenced in a study of T-cell reconstitution after alpha-beta-depleted transplantation in children. Unique molecular identifiers were incorporated during preparation of the TCRbeta library. TCRdb itself ran the PCR reads through MiXCR, one entry per CDR3 protein. The data show 490,000 or so distinct CDR3 sequences, under 12% seen once. Specimen: PBMCs, collected before TCRalphabeta/CD19-depleted stem cell transplant. The origin of the receptors is a child aged 2 to 10 with inherited bone marrow failure, due to receive a stem cell transplant.

This clonotype has at least ten counts. This chain uses TRBV28 with TRBJ2-2, with 7 nucleotides matching TRBD1. Looked up from germline, CDR1 is MDHEN and CDR2 is SYDVKM. The J segment lost 7 bases and the V segment lost 11 bases, leaving 13 bases of the junction unmatched. CDR3 size: 14 residues. CDR3 coding DNA: TGTGCCCTACGGGACAGTTTATCCCGCGGGGAGCTGTTTTTT. Amino acids: CALRDSLSRGELFF.

In its sample, this clonotype was seen many times. The V call is TRBV9, the J call TRBJ2-2; TRBD2 is a possible D gene (5 bases). CDR3 length: 15 amino acids. CDR1 and CDR2 from the germline V gene are SGDLS and YYNGEE. Trimming removed 2 bases at V and 3 bases at J, with 11 bases between. CDR3 amino acids: CASSVVSAYTGELFF. The CDR3 region has the DNA TGTGCCAGCAGCGTCGTTAGCGCCTACACCGGGGAGCTGTTTTTT.

The V and J genes are TRBV20-1 and TRBJ2-4; 7 bases align to TRBD2. CDR1 DFQATT and CDR2 SNEGSKA come from the germline V gene (reference sequence). This CDR3 region has 16 residues. J was trimmed by 2 bases and V by 3 bases; bases with no gene match: 10. CDR3: CSASRVTGGTKNIQYF. In DNA form, the CDR3 reads TGCAGTGCTAGTCGGGTTACGGGAGGTACCAAAAACATTCAGTACTTC.

A few counts support this clonotype. The CDR3 spells CASSLRVDTQYF. For the CDR3, the DNA is TGTGCCAGCAGTTTGAGGGTAGATACGCAGTATTTT. The V call is TRBV5-4, the J call TRBJ2-3; tentatively, D is TRBD2 (5 bases). Germline lookup yields CDR1 SGHNT and CDR2 YYREEE (reference sequence). With 5 bases removed from V and 5 bases from J, the gap between germline ends came to 9 bases. This CDR3 comprises 12 residues.

At least ten counts were recorded for this clonotype. The chain employs TRBV7-9 and TRBJ2-3, with D uncertain. V was shortened by 5 bases and J by 4 bases, with 13 bases between the two germline ends. Germline-derived CDR1 and CDR2 are SEHNR and FQNEAQ (reference sequence). The CDR3 loop spans 14 amino acids. The CDR3 DNA reads as TGTGCCAGCAGCCCAAGAGGTGGGGCAGATACGCAGTATTTT. It encodes CASSPRGGADTQYF.

This clonotype was recorded many times. The J gene is TRBJ2-1, the V gene TRBV5-8; TRBD2 aligns across 9 bases. CDR1 is SGHTS, CDR2 YDEGEE, per germline. The junction had 6 bases not matched to a gene; V was cut back by 1 base and J by 4 bases. The CDR3 totals 16 residues. CDR3 protein: CASSLFLAGPYNEQFF. CDR3 bases: TGTGCCAGCAGCTTGTTCCTAGCGGGACCTTACAATGAGCAGTTCTTC.

This clonotype has at least ten counts. V usage is TRBV12-3 or TRBV12-4 and J usage is TRBJ2-7, with a possible D match to TRBD2 (6 bases). Trimming shortened V by 1 base and J by 0 bases, and 10 bases separated the two germline ends. This CDR3 contains 15 residues. This chain's CDR3 is CASSLGSGASYEQYF. The CDR3 DNA reads as TGTGCCAGCAGTTTAGGTAGCGGCGCCTCCTACGAGCAGTACTTC.

This chain uses TRBV30 with TRBJ2-1; perhaps TRBD1 as D (6 bases). Germline CDR1 reads GTSNPN; CDR2 reads SVGIG (reference sequence). Trimming cost V 3 bases and J 5 bases, with 20 bases left between them. The CDR3 runs 16 residues. In DNA form, the CDR3 reads TGTGCCTGGAGCGCAATGAGGGGGTCTTTCAACAATGAGCAGTTCTTC. Its protein is CAWSAMRGSFNNEQFF.

This clonotype was detected ten times or more. The chain recombines TRBV4-3 with TRBJ2-3; D perhaps matches TRBD1 (6 bases). V was clipped by 4 bases and J by 1 base, with 15 bases between them. This CDR3 is built from 16 residues. Germline V gene data show CDR1 as LGHNA and CDR2 as YSLEER. The CDR3 region has the DNA TGCGCCAGCAGCCCGACGCTAAACAGGGGCACAGATACGCAGTATTTT. Translation gives CASSPTLNRGTDTQYF.

There are many counts of this clonotype. J is TRBJ1-2 and V is TRBV15, with 9 bases matching TRBD1. This CDR3 is 15 amino acids long. The germline V gene encodes CDR1 LNHNV and CDR2 YYDKDF (reference sequence). J was trimmed by 0 bases and V by 1 base; bases with no gene match: 0. DNA of the CDR3: TGTGCCACCAGCAGAGGGACAGGGGCTAACTATGGCTACACCTTC. Translation: CATSRGTGANYGYTF.

On this clonotype: Since a much larger clone is just one base distant, this may be a read error. The CDR3 reads CASSPGDTYSYERYF. In nucleotides, the CDR3 is TGTGCCAGCTCACCAGGGGACACTTACTCCTACGAGCGGTACTTC. The chain couples TRBV18 to TRBJ2-7, with TRBD1 as a possible D gene (6 bases). Germline-derived CDR1 and CDR2 are KGHSH and LQKENI. The CDR3 has 15 residues.

This clonotype was seen ten or more times. V usage is TRBV6-5 and J usage is TRBJ2-3; D ambiguous. In germline, CDR1 is MNHEY, CDR2 SVGAGI. V gave up 3 bases and J gave up 5 bases, with 9 bases separating them. The CDR3 covers 13 residues. Here the CDR3 reads CASSYWRGDTQYF. DNA for the CDR3: TGTGCCAGCAGTTATTGGAGAGGAGATACGCAGTATTTT.

This clonotype was recorded at least ten times. CDR3 amino acids: CSITGHQPYGYTF. For the CDR3, the DNA is TGCAGCATTACAGGGCATCAACCTTATGGCTACACCTTC. V is TRBV29-1 and J is TRBJ1-2; D is possibly TRBD1 (6 bases). V was shortened by 8 bases and J by 5 bases, with 18 bases between the two germline ends. CDR1 is SQVTM and CDR2 is ANQGSEA in the germline V gene. This CDR3 has 13 residues.

The chain is built from TRBV7-2 and TRBJ2-2, with unresolved D. CDR1 and CDR2 (germline): SGHTA, FQGNSA. V was clipped by 5 bases and J by 0 bases, with 13 bases between them. The CDR3 is 16 residues long. CDR3 sequence: CASSPTGPTNTGELFF. DNA of the CDR3: TGTGCCAGCAGCCCTACCGGGCCCACGAACACCGGGGAGCTGTTTTTT.